The 7 T cell receptor beta chains below all came from one sample that was sequenced in a study of blood T cell repertoires in COVID-19. Only in-frame clones appear in the TCRdb table, and some are missing; sequencing was by immunoSEQ multiplex PCR. The sample contains about 170,000 clones, over 65% of which appear only once. The sequenced sample consisted of PBMCs or T cells enriched from blood (not recorded which). All receptors derive from a woman between 50 and 59 years old who had recovered from COVID-19.

V and J are TRBV7-9 and TRBJ2-5; no firm D call. The germline CDR1 and CDR2 sequences are SEHNR and FQNEAQ (reference sequence). The CDR3 is 17 residues long. V lost 1 base and J lost 0, with 15 bases in between. The CDR3 DNA follows: TGTGCCAGCAGCTTAGGAGAGGCCGGCCCGTACCAAGAGACCCAGTACTTC. Protein sequence: CASSLGEAGPYQETQYF.

The J gene is TRBJ2-1, the V gene TRBV12-3 or TRBV12-4; D gene unclear. The CDR3 spans 13 residues. V was pared by 2 bases and J by 12 bases, with 14 bases between. The CDR3 reads CASSLLRRIWQFF. The CDR3 DNA reads as TGTGCCAGCAGTTTACTTAGGAGAATATGGCAGTTCTTC.

The rearrangement links TRBV4-1 to TRBJ2-7, with 9 bases that match TRBD2. Losses at the gene ends were 2 bases for V and 2 bases for J; bases not matched to a gene: 4. The CDR3 contains 15 residues. CDR1 MGHRA and CDR2 YSYEKL come from the germline V gene. The CDR3, as DNA: TGCGCCAGCAGCCAATCCACTAGCGGGCCCTACGAGCAGTACGTC. Translated: CASSQSTSGPYEQYV.

The chain combines TRBV21-1 with TRBJ1-1; TRBD1 is taken as the D call from the table, unchecked against the DNA. TRBV21-1 is labeled a pseudogene. The CDR3 runs to 16 residues. CDR3 nucleotide sequence: TGTGCCAGCAGCAATGGGGCATCGGATCTGAACACTGAAGCTTTCTTT. It is translated as CASSNGASDLNTEAFF.

V gene TRBV3-1 (or the pseudogene TRBV3-2) combines with J gene TRBJ2-1; 7 nucleotides align to TRBD1. The CDR3 is 14 residues long. The V and J ends lost 4 bases and 7 bases, in that order; junction bases with no gene match: 7. CDR1 LGHDT and CDR2 YNNKEL come from the germline V gene (reference sequence). CDR3 region: CASSRKQGPNEQFF. In DNA form, the CDR3 reads TGTGCCAGCAGCCGGAAACAGGGGCCGAATGAGCAGTTCTTC.

This chain joins TRBV4-1 and TRBJ2-1; perhaps TRBD1 as D (5 bases). Germline CDR1 and CDR2: MGHRA and YSYEKL. V was clipped by 1 base and J by 12 bases, with 19 bases between them. The CDR3 spans 15 residues. CDR3 nucleotides: TGCGCCAGCAGCCAAGGAACAGGACCAAATGCAGGGCAGTTCTTC. Translated, it gives CASSQGTGPNAGQFF.

V is TRBV27 and J is TRBJ2-1; 8 nucleotides agree with TRBD2. Germline values: CDR1 MNHEY, CDR2 SMNVEV (reference sequence). With 6 bases clipped from V and 6 bases from J, the junction kept 16 bases outside the gene matches. This CDR3 is 17 amino acids long. CDR3 protein: CASSLVRTSRRVNEQFF. The CDR3 DNA reads TGTGCCAGCAGCCTAGTCCGGACTAGCCGGAGGGTCAATGAGCAGTTCTTC.